The 14 T cell receptor beta chains listed next were all sequenced from one sample in a study of spatial heterogeneity in lung cancer. The time point denotes: sample taken at primary tumor resection. Sequencing was performed on whole RNA extracted from tumor and nontumor lung tissue, or from frozen PBMC, and the material was left unsorted. In TCRdb, the 5' RACE reads were re-called with MiXCR into one record per CDR3 protein. The table records about 40,000 distinct CDR3 sequences, 4% to 6% of them present only once. The source was PBMCs, collected at surgery. The origin of the receptors is a female donor with early-stage non-small cell lung cancer.

This clonotype has a count of ten or more. The V call is TRBV29-1, the J call TRBJ1-1, with TRBD1 matching over 9 bases. Germline trimming cut 1 base from V and 4 bases from J; bases unmatched to any gene: 1. The CDR3 contains 13 residues. Germline V lookup: CDR1 SQVTM, CDR2 ANQGSEA. The CDR3 DNA reads as TGCAGCGTTGAAGGACAGGGGGGCACTGAAGCTTTCTTT. Translated: CSVEGQGGTEAFF.

This clonotype was detected many times. This chain links TRBV7-6 with TRBJ2-7; 8 nucleotides line up with TRBD1. The germline V gene has CDR1 SGHVS and CDR2 FNYEAQ. The CDR3 sequence is 13 residues long. After removal of 5 bases from V and 6 bases from J, the junction contained 6 bases not matched to a gene. CDR3 nucleotides: TGTGCCAGCAGCCGCTCAGGGGGCGGCGAGCAGTACTTC. This sequence encodes CASSRSGGGEQYF.

The sample holds many counts of this clonotype. In DNA form, the CDR3 reads TGTGCCAGCAGAGTTAGCGGGGGGGCGGTGGAGACCCAGTACTTC. Translating it yields CASRVSGGAVETQYF. The V gene is TRBV2, the J gene TRBJ2-5, with 11 bases fitting TRBD2. CDR1 is SNHLY, CDR2 FYNNEI, per germline. The CDR3 loop spans 15 amino acids. V lost 6 bases and J lost 5; bases outside the gene matches: 8. The whole variable domain, remainder taken from reference TRBV2 and TRBJ2-5, is EPEVTQTPSHQVTQMGQEVILRCVPISNHLYFYWYRQILGQKVEFLVSFYNNEISEKSEIFDDQFSVERPDGSNFTLKIRSTKLEDSAMYFCASRVSGGAVETQYFGPGTRLLVL.

This clonotype was seen repeatedly, ten times or more. The chain has TRBV5-6 and TRBJ1-2; 11 nucleotides match TRBD1. Germline V gene sequence: CDR1 SGHDT, CDR2 YYEEEE. The CDR3 covers 14 residues. The V segment lost 4 bases and the J segment 9 bases; nucleotides outside the gene matches: 8. CDR3 nucleotide sequence: TGTGCCAGCAGCGGATCGGACAGGGGGCGAAGCTACACCTTC. Amino acid sequence: CASSGSDRGRSYTF. Full variable domain (outside the CDR3, taken from reference TRBV5-6 and TRBJ1-2): DAGVTQSPTHLIKTRGQQVTLRCSPKSGHDTVSWYQQALGQGPQFIFQYYEEEERQRGNFPDRFSGHQFPNYSSELNVNALLLGDSALYLCASSGSDRGRSYTFGSGTRLTVV.

This clonotype was detected ten times or more. The genes are TRBV5-4 and TRBJ2-3; the D is unclear. Germline V gene sequence: CDR1 SGHNT, CDR2 YYREEE (reference sequence). The CDR3 length is 12 residues. Trimming stripped 5 bases from V and 5 bases from J, with 9 bases between. The CDR3 loop is CASRSKGDTQYF. The DNA for the CDR3 is TGTGCCAGCAGATCGAAGGGAGATACGCAGTATTTT. Complete variable domain (other parts from reference TRBV5-4 and TRBJ2-3): ETGVTQSPTHLIKTRGQQVTLRCSSQSGHNTVSWYQQALGQGPQFIFQYYREEENGRGNFPPRFSGLQFPNYSSELNVNALELDDSALYLCASRSKGDTQYFGPGTRLTVL.

This chain links TRBV5-6 with TRBJ1-6, with 9 bases that match TRBD1. The V segment lost 3 bases and the J segment 8 bases; nucleotides outside the gene matches: 6. Germline V gives CDR1 SGHDT, CDR2 YYEEEE. The CDR3 covers 15 residues. CDR3 protein: CASSSGGQGDSPLHF. Here the CDR3 DNA reads TGTGCCAGCAGCTCCGGGGGACAGGGAGATTCACCCCTCCACTTT.

Written as DNA, the CDR3 is TGTGCCAGCTCACAGAGGCAAGCGGATTCACCCCTCCACTTT. Protein product: CASSQRQADSPLHF. The V gene is TRBV18, the J gene TRBJ1-6; no firm D call. Trimming pared 4 bases from V and 8 bases from J, leaving 12 bases between. The CDR3 extends over 14 amino acids. CDR1 KGHSH and CDR2 LQKENI come from the germline V gene.

This clonotype was counted at least ten times. The chain joins TRBV15 to TRBJ2-7, with D possibly being TRBD2 (6 bases). This CDR3 is 14 amino acids long. Germline V CDR1 and CDR2: LNHNV, YYDKDF (reference sequence). Trimming stripped 5 bases from V and 6 bases from J, with 17 bases between. The chain's CDR3 is CATSLTRRGGEQYF. CDR3 bases: TGTGCCACCAGCTTGACCCGGCGGGGAGGCGAGCAGTACTTC.

Many counts were recorded for this clonotype. The J gene is TRBJ2-7, the V gene TRBV10-3; 9 bases are shared with TRBD1. CDR1 is ENHRY and CDR2 is SYGVKD in the germline V gene. This CDR3 is 14 amino acids long. Trimming took 4 bases from V and 6 from J; bases not matched to a gene: 7. The CDR3 reads CAISGGTGFGEQYF. The CDR3 DNA sequence: TGTGCCATCAGTGGCGGGACAGGGTTTGGCGAGCAGTACTTC.

This clonotype was observed at least ten times. V and J are TRBV20-1 and TRBJ1-2; 10 nucleotides match TRBD1. This CDR3 has 14 amino acids. Germline assignment: CDR1 DFQATT and CDR2 SNEGSKA (reference sequence). V trimming: 5 bases; J trimming: 2 bases; junction bases outside the gene matches: 5. CDR3 sequence reads: CSAWGQGTNYGYTF. The CDR3 bases are TGCAGTGCTTGGGGACAGGGGACAAACTATGGCTACACCTTC.

This clonotype came up many times. This rearrangement joins TRBV28 to TRBJ1-2, with a tentative D call TRBD1 (6 bases). The CDR3 extends over 15 amino acids. Germline assignment: CDR1 MDHEN and CDR2 SYDVKM. Trimming shortened V by 5 bases and J by 7 bases, and 20 bases separated the two germline ends. The CDR3 DNA reads as TGTGCCAGCAGTGCAATGTCGGACAGAGCTGGTGGCTACACCTTC. This encodes CASSAMSDRAGGYTF.

The DNA for the CDR3 is TGTGCCAGCAGTGGACTAGCGGGGGGCGCAGATACGCAGTATTTT. It yields the protein CASSGLAGGADTQYF. V gene TRBV12-3 or TRBV12-4 combines with J gene TRBJ2-3; TRBD2 matches at 14 bases. The CDR3 spans 15 residues. Unmatched junction bases numbered 2, after V lost 5 bases and J lost 4 bases.

This clonotype was found a few times. The chain is built from TRBV6-5 and TRBJ2-7; 8 bases agree with TRBD1. The J segment lost 3 bases and the V segment lost 6 bases, leaving 10 bases of the junction unmatched. Germline loops: CDR1 MNHEY, CDR2 SVGAGI. The CDR3 length is 15 residues. CDR3 nucleotide sequence: TGTGCCAGCAGGGATATACAGGGGGTAGACTACGAGCAGTACTTC. Translation: CASRDIQGVDYEQYF.

This clonotype was found a few times. The chain joins TRBV4-3 to TRBJ2-7, with 15 bases aligning to TRBD2. V was pared by 2 bases and J by 4 bases, with 3 bases of the junction left unmatched. CDR1 is LGHNA and CDR2 is YSLEER in the germline V gene. The CDR3 loop spans 16 amino acids. The CDR3 spells CASSQFGTSGGYEQYF. CDR3 bases: TGCGCCAGCAGCCAATTCGGGACTAGCGGGGGGTACGAGCAGTACTTC.